The source of this T cell receptor beta chain is a study of cytomegalovirus exposure and HLA in healthy donors. Broader study findings: Several of the most significant clusters appeared, in a later analysis, to be linked to common viral pathogens. As a later analysis showed, a missense DCLRE1C variant was linked to trimming of TCR beta V- and J-genes. Reportedly, TCR beta sequences accurately predicted HLA-A and HLA-B alleles in most subjects.

The germline V gene encodes CDR1 LNHDA and CDR2 SQIVND (reference sequence). V gave up 1 base and J gave up 4 bases, with 10 bases separating them. The CDR3 spans 14 residues. As for this clone: Its matching antigen is unknown.

With 60 Vbeta and 13 Jbeta primers, the PCR was carried out. Some clones are missing from TCRdb's copy, which holds only in-frame ones; the method was immunoSEQ multiplex PCR. This repertoire shows 170,000 or so clones, 75% to 85% found once; its top ten account for roughly 1.4%. The source material was PBMCs. The clonotype comes from a woman in her 30s in good health and CMV-seropositive. The chain combines TRBV19 with TRBJ1-2; D is undetermined. This CDR3 reads CASSIARDSYGYTF. The CDR3 DNA sequence: TGTGCCAGTAGTATAGCGCGGGATTCCTATGGCTACACCTTC.